Reported below is one T cell receptor beta chain. This CDR3 is built from 13 residues. Trimming removed 5 bases at V and 5 bases at J, with 16 bases between. Germline values: CDR1 DFQATT, CDR2 SNEGSKA (reference sequence). The data stem from a study of CD8 T cells in Susac syndrome. A quantity of 0.5 to 1 ug RNA underwent reverse transcription using random hexamers. Across 54 Vbeta and 13 Jbeta, immunoSEQ multiplex PCR amplified TCR beta CDR3. One entry per CDR3 protein results from TCRdb running MiXCR on the immunoSEQ multiplex PCR reads. Of 150,000 or so distinct CDR3 sequences listed, 94% are singletons.

This chain connects TRBV20-1 to TRBJ2-7, with D maybe TRBD2 (6 bases). This clonotype originated in a human donor with multiple sclerosis. The sequencing input was CD4+ T cells from PBMCs. Here the CDR3 DNA reads TGCAGTGCTCCCATGGGGACGGGAGACGAGCAGTACTTC. Translated, it gives CSAPMGTGDEQYF.